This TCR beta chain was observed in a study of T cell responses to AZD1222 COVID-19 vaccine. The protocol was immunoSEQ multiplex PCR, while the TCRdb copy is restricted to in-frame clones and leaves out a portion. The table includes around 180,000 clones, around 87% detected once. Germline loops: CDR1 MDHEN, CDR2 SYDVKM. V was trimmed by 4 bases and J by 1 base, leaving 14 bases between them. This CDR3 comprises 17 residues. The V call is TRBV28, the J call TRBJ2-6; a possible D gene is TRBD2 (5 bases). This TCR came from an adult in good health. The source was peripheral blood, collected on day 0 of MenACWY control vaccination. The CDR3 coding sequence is TGTGCCAGCAGTTCCCAAATGACGGGGTCTGGGGCCAACGTCCTGACTTTC. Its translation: CASSSQMTGSGANVLTF.